This T cell receptor (beta chain) came from a study of shared clonotypes between healthy human individuals. Looked up from germline, CDR1 is SGDLS and CDR2 is YYNGEE. The CDR3 loop spans 17 amino acids. The V gene end was trimmed by 0 bases and the J gene end by 0 bases; junction bases not matched to a gene: 6. CD45RO-negative, CCR7-selected cells formed the naive CD8 fraction, which excluded terminally differentiated effector memory CD45RA+ cells. The method was immunoSEQ multiplex PCR; TCRdb's version includes in-frame clones alone and lacks a portion of them. The table shows approximately 740,000 clones, with nearly 95% occurring only once.

This sequence joins TRBV9 and TRBJ2-1; 7 bases map to TRBD1. This receptor was obtained from a man between 25 and 39 years old in good health. The material sequenced was naive CD8+ T cells sorted from blood. CDR3 sequence (DNA): TGTGCCAGCAGCGTAGGGAAGGGGGCTAGCTCCTACAATGAGCAGTTCTTC. It translates to CASSVGKGASSYNEQFF.